Detailed here is one TCR beta chain. The target antigen is unknown. At one boundary the junction diverges from the germline segment, which might be a read error. The data originate from a study of glioma-infiltrating T cells. Whole-study results and caveats: Tissue-blood divergence was below expectation in non-neoplastic patients, above in gliomas. CDR3 overlap between tissue and blood was very small. Shared blood CDR3 signature motifs marked patients with low tissue-blood divergence.

TCR alpha and beta CDR3 regions were amplified from RNA using iRepertoire nested multiplex PCR. For one-step reverse transcription and amplification, about 90-400 ng of tissue mRNA or PBMC total RNA was used. TCRdb re-called the multiplex PCR reads through MiXCR, storing one row per CDR3 protein. The table shows 300,000 to 450,000 distinct CDR3 sequences, with 41% occurring only once. The CDR3 totals 18 residues. Germline CDR1 reads KGHSH; CDR2 reads LQKENI. The genes are TRBV18 and TRBJ2-5; 9 bases agree with TRBD2. The specimen was glioma tissue, nonneoplastic brain tissue, or PBMCs (not recorded which). The clonotype comes from a human donor with low-grade glioma or glioblastoma, undergoing nonglioma brain surgery, or in good health (not recorded which). CDR3 nucleotide sequence: TGTGCCAGCTCAACACCTCGACTAGCGGTCTTCAACAGGGAGACCCAGTACTTC. Its protein product is CASSTPRLAVFNRETQYF.